The entry below describes one TCR beta chain. After removal of 10 bases from V and 1 base from J, the junction contained 7 bases not matched to a gene. The CDR3 spans 16 residues. Germline V gives CDR1 ENHRY, CDR2 SYGVKD. Primers for the PCR totalled 60 Vbeta and 13 Jbeta. Some clones are missing from TCRdb's copy, which holds only in-frame ones; the method was immunoSEQ multiplex PCR. The table includes some 110,000 clones, 60% to 80% detected once. This specimen belongs to a study of cytomegalovirus exposure and HLA in healthy donors. Input material: PBMCs. The chain combines TRBV10-3 with TRBJ1-4; 12 bases line up with TRBD1. The receptor was isolated from a man aged 45-60 years in good health and CMV-seropositive. The CDR3 region is CATRDRGPETNEKLFF. CDR3 nucleotides: TGTGCCACCAGGGACAGGGGGCCGGAAACTAATGAAAAACTGTTTTTT.